This T cell receptor (beta chain) was sequenced for a study of response to subunit inactivated influenza vaccine. Points on this clonotype: Its target is not known.

In TCRdb, the RT-PCR reads were re-called with MiXCR into one record per CDR3 protein. The profile shows about 530,000 distinct CDR3 sequences, about 10% of them singletons. General observations from the study: Authors suggested few new T cells are recruited by each seasonal influenza vaccination.

The CDR3 sequence is 15 residues long. In germline, CDR1 is MNHEY, CDR2 SVGEGT. Unmatched junction bases numbered 10, after V lost 8 bases and J lost 4 bases. The genes are TRBV6-2 or TRBV6-3 and TRBJ2-3; 9 nucleotides match TRBD2. The clonotype was recovered from a man over 45 who received an inactivated influenza vaccine. Sequencing was performed on PBMCs from blood, taken on the day of vaccination. The chain's CDR3 is CASVLTSGPPDTQYF. CDR3 sequence (DNA): TGTGCCAGCGTATTGACTAGCGGTCCTCCAGATACGCAGTATTTT.